These T cell receptor beta chains were read from a single sample in a study of blood T cell repertoires in COVID-19. TCRdb's table, derived via immunoSEQ multiplex PCR, lists solely in-frame clones and lacks some. Of about 160,000 clones listed, about 80% are singletons. Sample: PBMCs or T cells enriched from blood (not recorded which). These receptors all stem from a woman aged 55-70 years who had recovered from COVID-19. CDR3s include the opening cysteine and the closing phenylalanine or tryptophan. Fields, in order: J gene, V gene, clone size, D gene, CDR3 length, CDR3 DNA, CDR3 protein. D genes are given only for firm matches. Size tells how often a clone was seen (once, few, many) or the class of an expanded clone, and some rows leave it out.

j_gene: TRBJ2-5; v_gene: TRBV29-1; abundance: -; d_gene: TRBD2; len: 12; CDR3nt: TGCAGCCTCGCGACTAGCGGGGAGACCCAGTACTTC; CDR3aa: CSLATSGETQYF
j_gene: TRBJ2-5; v_gene: TRBV7-2; abundance: -; d_gene: -; len: 14; CDR3nt: TGTGCCAGCAGCTTAGCGGGTCAGGGCGAGACCCAGTACTTC; CDR3aa: CASSLAGQGETQYF
j_gene: TRBJ2-1; v_gene: TRBV5-1; abundance: -; d_gene: -; len: 11; CDR3nt: TGCGCCAGCAGCCTAAAGTGGGAGCAGTTCTTC; CDR3aa: CASSLKWEQFF
j_gene: TRBJ1-3; v_gene: TRBV29-1; abundance: -; d_gene: -; len: 15; CDR3nt: TGCAGCGTTGCCTTAGAAACAGGGCGAGGAAACACCATATATTTT; CDR3aa: CSVALETGRGNTIYF
j_gene: TRBJ1-3; v_gene: TRBV11-2; abundance: -; d_gene: -; len: 15; CDR3nt: TGTGCCAGCAGCTTAGCGGAGGGAACTGGAAACACCATATATTTT; CDR3aa: CASSLAEGTGNTIYF
j_gene: TRBJ1-1; v_gene: TRBV11-3; abundance: -; d_gene: -; len: 15; CDR3nt: TGTGCCAGCAGCTTAGTACAGGGCCGCGGTCCTGAAGCTTTCTTT; CDR3aa: CASSLVQGRGPEAFF
j_gene: TRBJ2-3; v_gene: TRBV4-1; abundance: -; d_gene: TRBD2; len: 17; CDR3nt: TGCGCCAGCAGTGGCGAAGGAGCGGGGGGGCGGCGGGATACGCAGTATTTT; CDR3aa: CASSGEGAGGRRDTQYF
j_gene: TRBJ1-5; v_gene: TRBV12-3/TRBV12-4; abundance: -; d_gene: -; len: 13; CDR3nt: TGTGCCAGCAGACCTCGGGGGAATCAGCCCCAGCATTTT; CDR3aa: CASRPRGNQPQHF
j_gene: TRBJ2-1; v_gene: TRBV6-5; abundance: -; d_gene: TRBD1; len: 15; CDR3nt: TGTGCCAGCAGTACGCGGACAGGCGATTACAATGAGCAGTTCTTC; CDR3aa: CASSTRTGDYNEQFF
j_gene: TRBJ2-3; v_gene: TRBV5-1; abundance: -; d_gene: -; len: 15; CDR3nt: TGCGCCAGCAGCTCCATCGGGGAGCTCACAGATACGCAGTATTTT; CDR3aa: CASSSIGELTDTQYF
j_gene: TRBJ2-7; v_gene: TRBV2; abundance: -; d_gene: -; len: 15; CDR3nt: TGTGCCAGAACGATATCGGCGGGGCCTTCCTACGAGCAGTACTTC; CDR3aa: CARTISAGPSYEQYF
j_gene: TRBJ1-5; v_gene: TRBV6-5; abundance: -; d_gene: TRBD1; len: 14; CDR3nt: TGTGCCAGCAGTCAACAGGGGAGAAATCAGCCCCAGCATTTT; CDR3aa: CASSQQGRNQPQHF
j_gene: TRBJ1-1; v_gene: TRBV6-5; abundance: -; d_gene: -; len: 14; CDR3nt: TGTGCCAGCAGTTACCGCGGACAGATAGCAGAAGCTTTCTTT; CDR3aa: CASSYRGQIAEAFF
j_gene: TRBJ2-7; v_gene: TRBV7-4; abundance: -; d_gene: -; len: 14; CDR3nt: TGTGCCAGCAGCTCAGGGGTCCCCTCCTACGAGCAGTACTTC; CDR3aa: CASSSGVPSYEQYF
j_gene: TRBJ2-5; v_gene: TRBV10-3; abundance: -; d_gene: TRBD2; len: 17; CDR3nt: TGTGCCATCAGTGCGAGCCTAGCGGGGGGAAACCAAGAGACCCAGTACTTC; CDR3aa: CAISASLAGGNQETQYF
j_gene: TRBJ1-2; v_gene: TRBV7-2; abundance: -; d_gene: -; len: 14; CDR3nt: TGTGCCAGCAGCCCCTATAGTGGTGAGCTTGGCTACACCTTC; CDR3aa: CASSPYSGELGYTF
j_gene: TRBJ1-5; v_gene: TRBV19; abundance: -; d_gene: TRBD1; len: 14; CDR3nt: TGTGCAAGTAAACAGGGGCAAGACCATCAGCCCCAGCATTTT; CDR3aa: CASKQGQDHQPQHF
j_gene: TRBJ2-5; v_gene: TRBV24-1; abundance: -; d_gene: TRBD1; len: 15; CDR3nt: TGTGCCACCAGTGACCCTGGGACAGGGAAAGAGACCCAGTACTTC; CDR3aa: CATSDPGTGKETQYF
j_gene: TRBJ1-3; v_gene: TRBV18; abundance: -; d_gene: -; len: 16; CDR3nt: TGTGCCAGCTCACCGGTACAGTCCGCCTCTGGAAACACCATATATTTT; CDR3aa: CASSPVQSASGNTIYF
j_gene: TRBJ1-5; v_gene: TRBV5-8; abundance: -; d_gene: -; len: 15; CDR3nt: TGTGCCAGCAGCTTTCGGGTGACGGGCAATCAGCCCCAGCATTTT; CDR3aa: CASSFRVTGNQPQHF
j_gene: TRBJ2-7; v_gene: TRBV11-2; abundance: -; d_gene: TRBD1; len: 15; CDR3nt: TGTGCCAGCAGCTTTTACGGACAGGGAGGCAACGAGCAGTACTTC; CDR3aa: CASSFYGQGGNEQYF
j_gene: TRBJ1-2; v_gene: TRBV5-1; abundance: once; d_gene: TRBD1; len: 16; CDR3nt: TGCGCCAGCAGCTTGGCCGTAGGGCAGGGGGACTATGGCTACACCTTC; CDR3aa: CASSLAVGQGDYGYTF
j_gene: TRBJ2-1; v_gene: TRBV9; abundance: once; d_gene: TRBD2; len: 16; CDR3nt: TGTGCCAGCAGCGTAGGCCGGACTAGCGGGGTCAATGAGCAGTTCTTC; CDR3aa: CASSVGRTSGVNEQFF
j_gene: TRBJ2-7; v_gene: TRBV5-1; abundance: -; d_gene: TRBD1; len: 13; CDR3nt: TGCGCCAGCAGCTTGCAGGGGGCCCACGAGCAGTACTTC; CDR3aa: CASSLQGAHEQYF
j_gene: TRBJ1-1; v_gene: TRBV6-5; abundance: -; d_gene: -; len: 13; CDR3nt: TGTGCCAGCAGTTACCGGTTTCACACTGAAGCTTTCTTT; CDR3aa: CASSYRFHTEAFF
j_gene: TRBJ2-1; v_gene: TRBV2; abundance: -; d_gene: -; len: 10; CDR3nt: TGTGCCAGCAACTCGGGTGAGCAGTTCTTC; CDR3aa: CASNSGEQFF
j_gene: TRBJ1-2; v_gene: TRBV30; abundance: -; d_gene: -; len: 14; CDR3nt: TGTGCCTGGAGTGAACGACGCAGGGTGTATGGCTACACCTTC; CDR3aa: CAWSERRRVYGYTF
j_gene: TRBJ2-1; v_gene: TRBV10-1; abundance: -; d_gene: TRBD1; len: 15; CDR3nt: TGCGCCAGCAGTGACCAAGGACAGGGGAGAGGAGAGCAGTTCTTC; CDR3aa: CASSDQGQGRGEQFF
j_gene: TRBJ1-4; v_gene: TRBV19; abundance: -; d_gene: -; len: 14; CDR3nt: TGTGCCAGTAACACAGGGATGACTAATGAAAAACTGTTTTTT; CDR3aa: CASNTGMTNEKLFF
j_gene: TRBJ1-2; v_gene: TRBV27; abundance: -; d_gene: -; len: 15; CDR3nt: TGTGCCAGCAGTTTACTCCCCGGGAGCGGGCATGGCTACACCTTC; CDR3aa: CASSLLPGSGHGYTF
j_gene: TRBJ2-5; v_gene: TRBV5-5; abundance: -; d_gene: -; len: 14; CDR3nt: TGTGCCAGCACCACTGGGGGGGGCCGGGAGACCCAGTACTTC; CDR3aa: CASTTGGGRETQYF
j_gene: TRBJ1-5; v_gene: TRBV2; abundance: -; d_gene: -; len: 15; CDR3nt: TGTGCCAGCAGTCTCTTCCCCCAGGGTAATCAGCCCCAGCATTTT; CDR3aa: CASSLFPQGNQPQHF
j_gene: TRBJ2-3; v_gene: TRBV7-9; abundance: -; d_gene: TRBD1; len: 16; CDR3nt: TGTGCCAGCAGATTCTGTGGCAGGGGGCGCCCAGATACGCAGTATTTT; CDR3aa: CASRFCGRGRPDTQYF
j_gene: TRBJ2-5; v_gene: TRBV7-9; abundance: -; d_gene: TRBD2; len: 18; CDR3nt: TGTGCCAGCAGCTTCGAACTAGCGGGGGGGCCTTTCATGGAGACCCAGTACTTC; CDR3aa: CASSFELAGGPFMETQYF
j_gene: TRBJ2-2; v_gene: TRBV10-3; abundance: -; d_gene: -; len: 15; CDR3nt: TGTGCCACCCTTGGAGGGTCGCTTTTAACCGGGGAGCTGTTTTTT; CDR3aa: CATLGGSLLTGELFF
j_gene: TRBJ2-1; v_gene: TRBV5-1; abundance: -; d_gene: TRBD1; len: 15; CDR3nt: TGCGCCAGCAGCTTCGGACAGGGGTCCTACAATGAGCAGTTCTTC; CDR3aa: CASSFGQGSYNEQFF
j_gene: TRBJ2-5; v_gene: TRBV4-1; abundance: once; d_gene: -; len: 14; CDR3nt: TGCGCCAGCAGCCAAGCCCCCCGGACTAAGACCCAGTACTTC; CDR3aa: CASSQAPRTKTQYF
j_gene: TRBJ1-5; v_gene: TRBV19; abundance: -; d_gene: TRBD1; len: 14; CDR3nt: TGTGCCAGTTCCGGGACAGGGGGCGATCAGCCCCAGCATTTT; CDR3aa: CASSGTGGDQPQHF
j_gene: TRBJ2-5; v_gene: TRBV6-5; abundance: once; d_gene: TRBD2; len: 15; CDR3nt: TGTGCCAGCAGTCGCCGCGGGACTAACCAAGAGACCCAGTACTTC; CDR3aa: CASSRRGTNQETQYF
j_gene: TRBJ1-3; v_gene: TRBV7-2; abundance: -; d_gene: TRBD1; len: 16; CDR3nt: TGTGCCAGCAGCTTATTATGGGACAGCTCTGGAAACACCATATATTTT; CDR3aa: CASSLLWDSSGNTIYF
j_gene: TRBJ1-3; v_gene: TRBV9; abundance: once; d_gene: -; len: 15; CDR3nt: TGTGCCAGCAGCGTAGAGGGGTCCTCTGGAAACACCATATATTTT; CDR3aa: CASSVEGSSGNTIYF
j_gene: TRBJ2-1; v_gene: TRBV6-2/TRBV6-3; abundance: -; d_gene: TRBD1; len: 13; CDR3nt: TGTGCCAGCAGTCCCAGGGGGTCGGGTGAGCAGTTCTTC; CDR3aa: CASSPRGSGEQFF
j_gene: TRBJ2-3; v_gene: TRBV27; abundance: -; d_gene: -; len: 12; CDR3nt: TGTGCCAGCAGAACAGCCGCAGATACGCAGTATTTT; CDR3aa: CASRTAADTQYF
j_gene: TRBJ1-6; v_gene: TRBV29-1; abundance: few; d_gene: TRBD1; len: 13; CDR3nt: TGCAGCGCCCAGGGGGAATCGGCCGTGTCCCTCCACTTT; CDR3aa: CSAQGESAVSLHF
j_gene: TRBJ2-3; v_gene: TRBV7-2; abundance: -; d_gene: TRBD2; len: 17; CDR3nt: TGTGCCAGCAGCCTTCGCCCTAGCGGGGGGGGTCCAGATACGCAGTATTTT; CDR3aa: CASSLRPSGGGPDTQYF
j_gene: TRBJ1-1; v_gene: TRBV9; abundance: few; d_gene: TRBD1; len: 15; CDR3nt: TGTGCCAGCAGCGTAGGCGGACAGGTCGGCACTGAAGCTTTCTTT; CDR3aa: CASSVGGQVGTEAFF
j_gene: TRBJ1-5; v_gene: TRBV15; abundance: -; d_gene: -; len: 15; CDR3nt: TGTGCCACCAGCAGAGCAGGGGTAGGGAATCAGCCCCAGCATTTT; CDR3aa: CATSRAGVGNQPQHF
j_gene: TRBJ2-3; v_gene: TRBV5-6; abundance: few; d_gene: TRBD1; len: 14; CDR3nt: TGTGCCAGCAGCCGCGGGACAGGGGAAGATACGCAGTATTTT; CDR3aa: CASSRGTGEDTQYF
j_gene: TRBJ1-5; v_gene: TRBV5-1; abundance: -; d_gene: -; len: 14; CDR3nt: TGCGCCAGCAGTCCCCGCGGAGGCAATCAGCCCCAGCATTTT; CDR3aa: CASSPRGGNQPQHF
j_gene: TRBJ1-1; v_gene: TRBV18; abundance: -; d_gene: -; len: 15; CDR3nt: TGTGCCAGCTCGCCTGCGGATAGCCGAAACACTGAAGCTTTCTTT; CDR3aa: CASSPADSRNTEAFF
j_gene: TRBJ1-2; v_gene: TRBV5-1; abundance: once; d_gene: -; len: 15; CDR3nt: TGCGCCAGCAGCTTACAGGCTCCATGGGACTATGGCTACACCTTC; CDR3aa: CASSLQAPWDYGYTF
j_gene: TRBJ2-7; v_gene: TRBV7-3; abundance: -; d_gene: TRBD2; len: 14; CDR3nt: TGTGCCAGCAGCAGGACTAGCGGGGCCTACGAGCAGTACTTC; CDR3aa: CASSRTSGAYEQYF
j_gene: TRBJ1-4; v_gene: TRBV19; abundance: -; d_gene: TRBD1; len: 16; CDR3nt: TGTGCCAGTAGTATATTTCGGGACAGGGCGGCGGAAAAACTGTTTTTT; CDR3aa: CASSIFRDRAAEKLFF
j_gene: TRBJ2-7; v_gene: TRBV6-1; abundance: -; d_gene: -; len: 14; CDR3nt: TGTGCCAGCAGTGAAGCGGAGACAGGCTACGAGCAGTACTTC; CDR3aa: CASSEAETGYEQYF
j_gene: TRBJ2-5; v_gene: TRBV7-2; abundance: -; d_gene: TRBD2; len: 16; CDR3nt: TGTGCCAGCAGCTTAGGGACTAGCGGGGGGCAAGAGACCCAGTACTTC; CDR3aa: CASSLGTSGGQETQYF
j_gene: TRBJ2-7; v_gene: TRBV7-8; abundance: -; d_gene: TRBD1; len: 17; CDR3nt: TGTGCCAGCAGCTTTATGTCCGGGACAGGGGGCCCCTACGAGCAGTACTTC; CDR3aa: CASSFMSGTGGPYEQYF